The TCR beta chain under discussion was sequenced for a study of T-cell reconstitution after alpha-beta-depleted transplantation in children. Molecular barcoding with unique molecular identifiers was used for the TCRbeta library. TCRdb recomputed calls from the PCR reads with MiXCR, one row per CDR3 protein. The sample consists of nearly 400,000 distinct CDR3 sequences, roughly 21% of them appearing once. This clonotype was counted only a few times. The CDR3 is 13 residues long. Germline lookup yields CDR1 SEHNR and CDR2 FQNEAQ (reference sequence). Trimming shortened V by 5 bases and J by 6 bases, and 12 bases separated the two germline ends.

This sample comprised PBMCs from the stem cell graft donor, obtained from the stem cell graft. The receptor's source is a human donor who donated a stem cell graft to a child with acute myeloid leukemia. The chain is built from TRBV7-9 and TRBJ2-3; tentatively, D is TRBD2 (5 bases). The CDR3 DNA reads TGTGCCAGCAGCCGCTGGACTGGGGATACGCAGTATTTT. Translation: CASSRWTGDTQYF.